The entry that follows covers one TCR beta chain sequence. No cognate antigen has been identified for it. One base away there is no much larger clone; base qualities are not given. The roughly 39 donors, aged about 6 to 95 years, were systemically healthy Caucasian individuals from Russia. Around 10 milliliters of peripheral blood were drawn from each donor into EDTA-treated Vacutainer tubes. Ficoll-Paque density-gradient centrifugation was used to isolate PBMCs, with at least 7 million per sample. Trizol reagent was used to extract total RNA from the PBMCs, yielding at least 5 micrograms per sample. The percentages of naive CD45RAhigh/CD27high T cells were determined by flow cytometry on a PBMC aliquot from every donor. The data belong to a study of blood T cells in healthy people across ages (dated by TCRdb to between 2015 and 2016). Study-wide context: In model experiments, template switching captured roughly one uniquely barcoded TCR beta cDNA molecule for every two T cells. Using deep sequencing normalized with unique cDNA molecular identifiers, the study measured how TCR beta repertoire diversity changes with age. The donors were split into four age groups: young (average about 16 years), middle-aged (around 40), aged (roughly 65) and long-lived (more than 80). The study analyzed two additional independent replicas of 1 million unique cDNA reads from the same blood draw for two donors, one aged 18 to 29 and one aged 80 or older.

What the work shows at the level of the full study, not this receptor alone: Observed TCR beta diversity per million T cells fell roughly linearly with age, and a significant reduction was already apparent by age roughly 40. Bulk unsorted PBMC profiling prevented conclusive comparison of naive and antigen-experienced compartments. The long-lived group showed more naive CD4+ T cells, fewer expanded clones and increased TCR diversity than the aged group, suggesting age selection. Total diversity estimates from one million sequenced T cells were considered lower bounds and underestimates. There was a strong correlation between observed TCR beta diversity and the percentage of naive T cells measured by flow cytometry. The CMV infection status of donors was not known, potentially confounding age-related changes in expanded clonotypes.

From the germline V gene, CDR1 is KGHDR and CDR2 is SFDVKD. Trimming accounts for 1 base at V and 0 bases at J, while the number of junction bases matched to no gene is 6. From cysteine to phenylalanine, the CDR3 is 17 amino acids long. The kept DNA is CDR3 alone, 51 bases in frame from the first base. Library prep was done by 5' RACE. The run used an Illumina HiSeq 2500. The second PCR ran for roughly 7 to 12 cycles and used a J-beta primer mix along with a sample-barcoded 5' primer. A template-switch 5' adaptor carrying 12 random nucleotides introduced a unique molecular identifier onto each TCR beta cDNA molecule. At least 2.5 million CDR3-containing paired-end reads were obtained from each sample. First-strand cDNA synthesis was performed from all RNA using the Mint cDNA synthesis kit, with priming by a TRBC-specific oligonucleotide. Following uracil-DNA glycosylase treatment, a first 18-cycle PCR with universal primers M1SS and BC2_uni_R was performed on all cDNA. For the original study's pipeline: For normalization, 1 million high-quality reads, each with a distinct molecular identifier, were randomly selected from each sample. Instead of being binned into consensus sequences, reads with shared molecular identifiers were discarded. MiTCR, run with a Q25 quality threshold and the strictest error-elimination algorithm, handled CDR3 identification, clonotype clustering and error correction. A nonparametric unseen species model using Euler transformation provided a lower-bound estimate of total TCR beta diversity. TCRdb trimmed the raw reads at Q25, called clones with MiXCR and kept productive beta chains. Identical CDR3 protein sequences are pooled into one entry, listed with their most common genes and DNA. None of the V and J calls come from the authors' own analysis; TCRdb made them. The sample has fewer than 650,000 distinct CDR3 sequences on record, over 25% of them singletons. The ten largest account for 3.6% of the sample.

Another study also made use of these data, one on T cells of mothers and their children. According to the second study: Nine systemically healthy Caucasian individuals, comprising three mothers and their six children, were included as donors. cDNA synthesis used all of the extracted RNA, with around 1.4 ug of RNA in each 15 ul reaction. In the second PCR, the M1S primer introduced both the sample barcodes and 2-4 random nucleotides. Over 8 million TCR beta CDR3 reads came from each mother, compared with approximately 3 million reads from each child. Thymic selection similarly shapes TCR recombination output in related and unrelated pairs, with minor effect from inherited differences. Normalized repertoire overlap was always slightly but never significantly higher in related than unrelated mother-child pairs. No persistent microchimeric T cell clones were found, with a detection sensitivity of roughly 100 clones per million clonotypes. The study used deep NGS to compare TCR beta repertoires of mothers and children, seeking features distinguishing related mother-child pairs from unrelated individuals. Mothers averaged roughly 40 +/- 4 years of age and children averaged approximately 11 +/- 4 years. After adapter ligation with NEBNext reagents, the libraries were sequenced on Illumina HiSeq 2000 with 100+100 nt paired-end reads. To prevent cross-contamination, the mother and child libraries were prepared one month apart and sequenced in separate runs. Between roughly 500,000 and 2,000,000 distinct TCR beta clonotypes were identified per donor. Naive TCR beta clonotypes were estimated from low-frequency clonotypes matched to each donor's FACS-determined naive share, without sorting.

Sequencing was performed on blood. The receptor was derived from a boy younger than 10 in good health. The V and J genes are TRBV24-1 and TRBJ2-3; the central 7 bases match TRBD2. The nucleotide sequence is TGTGCCACCAGTGATTTAACCCTAGCGGATAGCACAGATACGCAGTATTTT. It encodes CATSDLTLADSTDTQYF.